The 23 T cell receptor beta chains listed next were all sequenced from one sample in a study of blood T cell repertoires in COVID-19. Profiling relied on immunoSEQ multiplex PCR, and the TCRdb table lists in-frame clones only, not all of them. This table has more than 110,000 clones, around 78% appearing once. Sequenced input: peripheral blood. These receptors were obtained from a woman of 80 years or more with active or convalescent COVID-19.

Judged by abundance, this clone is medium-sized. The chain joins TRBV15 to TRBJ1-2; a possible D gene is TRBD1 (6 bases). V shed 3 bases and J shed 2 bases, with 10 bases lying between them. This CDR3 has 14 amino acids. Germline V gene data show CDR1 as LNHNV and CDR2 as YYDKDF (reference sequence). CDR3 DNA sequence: TGTGCCACCAGCAGCGATACAGGGAACTATGGCTACACCTTC. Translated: CATSSDTGNYGYTF.

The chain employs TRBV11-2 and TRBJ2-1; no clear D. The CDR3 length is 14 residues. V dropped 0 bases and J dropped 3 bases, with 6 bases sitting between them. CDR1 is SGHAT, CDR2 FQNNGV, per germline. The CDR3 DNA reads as TGTGCCAGCAGCTTAGATCTGAGCTACAATGAGCAGTTCTTC. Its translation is CASSLDLSYNEQFF.

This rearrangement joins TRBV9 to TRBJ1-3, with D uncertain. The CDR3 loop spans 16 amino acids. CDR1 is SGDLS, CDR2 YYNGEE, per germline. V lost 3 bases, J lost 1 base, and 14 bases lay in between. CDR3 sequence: CASSDRDPLSGNTIYF. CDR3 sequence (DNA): TGTGCCAGCAGCGACCGGGATCCCCTGTCTGGAAACACCATATATTTT.

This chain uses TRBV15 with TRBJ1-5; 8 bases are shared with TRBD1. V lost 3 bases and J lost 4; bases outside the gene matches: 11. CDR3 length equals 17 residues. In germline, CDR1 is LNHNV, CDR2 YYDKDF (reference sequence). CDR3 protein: CATSSTTGGPGNQPQHF. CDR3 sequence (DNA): TGTGCCACCAGCAGCACTACAGGGGGACCAGGAAATCAGCCCCAGCATTTT.

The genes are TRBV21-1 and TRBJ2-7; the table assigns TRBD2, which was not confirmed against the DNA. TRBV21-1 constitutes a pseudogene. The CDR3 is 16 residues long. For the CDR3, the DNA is TGTGCCAGCAGCAAAGTTTGCCAGGACTTAACCTACGAGCAGTACTTC. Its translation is CASSKVCQDLTYEQYF.

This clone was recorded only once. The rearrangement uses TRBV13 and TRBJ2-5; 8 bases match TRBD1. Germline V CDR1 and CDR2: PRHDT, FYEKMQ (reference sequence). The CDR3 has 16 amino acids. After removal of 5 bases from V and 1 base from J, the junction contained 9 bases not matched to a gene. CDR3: CASSKPGTGVQETQYF. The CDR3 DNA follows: TGTGCCAGCAGCAAACCAGGGACAGGTGTCCAAGAGACCCAGTACTTC.

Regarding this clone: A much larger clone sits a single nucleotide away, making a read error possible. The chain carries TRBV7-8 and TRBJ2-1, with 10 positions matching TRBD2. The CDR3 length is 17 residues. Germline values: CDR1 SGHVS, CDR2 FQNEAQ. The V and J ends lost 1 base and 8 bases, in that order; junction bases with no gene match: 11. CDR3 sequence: CASSLGVLAGRLYEQFF. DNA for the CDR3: TGTGCCAGCAGCTTAGGGGTACTAGCGGGGAGGCTTTATGAGCAGTTCTTC.

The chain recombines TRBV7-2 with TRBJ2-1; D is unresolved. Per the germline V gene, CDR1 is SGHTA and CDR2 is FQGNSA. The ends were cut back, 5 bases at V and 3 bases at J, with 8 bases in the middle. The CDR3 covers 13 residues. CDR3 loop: CASSPQYYNEQFF. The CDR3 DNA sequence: TGTGCCAGCAGCCCACAGTACTACAATGAGCAGTTCTTC. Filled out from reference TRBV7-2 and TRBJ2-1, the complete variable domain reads GAGVSQSPSNKVTEKGKDVELRCDPISGHTALYWYRQSLGQGLEFLIYFQGNSAPDKSGLPSDRFSAERTGGSVSTLTIQRTQQEDSAVYLCASSPQYYNEQFFGPGTRLTVL.

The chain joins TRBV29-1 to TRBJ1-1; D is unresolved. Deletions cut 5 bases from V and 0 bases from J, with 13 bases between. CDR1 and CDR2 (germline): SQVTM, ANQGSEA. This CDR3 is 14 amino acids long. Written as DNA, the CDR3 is TGCAGCGTTTGGTCTGCAACTTTGAACACTGAAGCTTTCTTT. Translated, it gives CSVWSATLNTEAFF.

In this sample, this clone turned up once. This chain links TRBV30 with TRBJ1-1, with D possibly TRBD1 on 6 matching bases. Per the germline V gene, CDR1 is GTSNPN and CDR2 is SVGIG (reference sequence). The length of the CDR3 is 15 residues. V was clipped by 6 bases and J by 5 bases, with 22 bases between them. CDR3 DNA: TGTGCCTGTAGAGGACAGACGAGGGCCGAGACTGAAGCTTTCTTT. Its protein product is CACRGQTRAETEAFF.

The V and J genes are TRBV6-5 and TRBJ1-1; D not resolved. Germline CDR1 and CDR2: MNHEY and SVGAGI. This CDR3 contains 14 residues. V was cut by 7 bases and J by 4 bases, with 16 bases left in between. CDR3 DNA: TGTGCCAGCAAAGGGAGTATGGGATTCACTGAAGCTTTCTTT. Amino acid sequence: CASKGSMGFTEAFF.

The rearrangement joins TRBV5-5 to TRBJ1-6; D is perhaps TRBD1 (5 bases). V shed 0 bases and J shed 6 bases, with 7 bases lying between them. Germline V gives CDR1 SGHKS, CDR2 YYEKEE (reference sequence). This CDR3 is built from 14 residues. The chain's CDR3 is CASSLAQGNSPLHF. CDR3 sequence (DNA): TGTGCCAGCAGCTTGGCTCAGGGTAATTCACCCCTCCACTTT.

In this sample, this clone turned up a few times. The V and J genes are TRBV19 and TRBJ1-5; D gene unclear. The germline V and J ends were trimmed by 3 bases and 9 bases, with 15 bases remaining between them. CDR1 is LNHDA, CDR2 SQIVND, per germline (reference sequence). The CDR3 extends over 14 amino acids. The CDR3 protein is CASSIAHSLVPQHF. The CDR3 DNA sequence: TGTGCCAGTAGTATTGCCCACTCCCTTGTGCCCCAGCATTTT.

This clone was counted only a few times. CDR3 region: CASSVEPGGYNEQFF. The CDR3 region has the DNA TGTGCCAGCAGCGTAGAACCGGGGGGGTACAATGAGCAGTTCTTC. This rearrangement joins TRBV9 to TRBJ2-1; 8 nucleotides agree with TRBD2. The CDR3 has 15 amino acids. V dropped 0 bases and J dropped 4; count of bases not matched to a gene: 3. Per the germline V gene, CDR1 is SGDLS and CDR2 is YYNGEE.

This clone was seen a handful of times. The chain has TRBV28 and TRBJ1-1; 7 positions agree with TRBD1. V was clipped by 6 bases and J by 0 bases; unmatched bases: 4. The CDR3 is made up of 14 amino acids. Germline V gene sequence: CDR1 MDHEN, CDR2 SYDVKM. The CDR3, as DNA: TGTGCCAGCAGGCTGGGACAGATGAACACTGAAGCTTTCTTT. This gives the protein CASRLGQMNTEAFF.

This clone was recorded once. The CDR3 reads CASRGQGVNYGYTF. CDR3 nucleotide sequence: TGTGCCAGCAGAGGCCAGGGTGTAAACTATGGCTACACCTTC. The chain carries TRBV27 and TRBJ1-2, with TRBD1 as a possible D gene (5 bases). Looked up from germline, CDR1 is MNHEY and CDR2 is SMNVEV (reference sequence). The CDR3 runs to 14 residues. V was clipped by 6 bases and J by 2 bases, with 13 bases between them.

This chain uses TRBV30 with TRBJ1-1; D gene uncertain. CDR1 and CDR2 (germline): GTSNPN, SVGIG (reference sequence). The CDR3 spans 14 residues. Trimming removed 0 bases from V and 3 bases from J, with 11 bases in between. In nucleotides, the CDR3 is TGTGCCTGGAGTGTCTCGGGGAGGGACACTGAAGCTTTCTTT. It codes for CAWSVSGRDTEAFF. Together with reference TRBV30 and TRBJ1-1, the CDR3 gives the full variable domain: SQTIHQWPATLVQPVGSPLSLECTVEGTSNPNLYWYRQAAGRGLQLLFYSVGIGQISSEVPQNLSASRPQDRQFILSSKKLLLSDSGFYLCAWSVSGRDTEAFFGQGTRLTVV.

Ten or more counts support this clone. In DNA form, the CDR3 reads TGCGCCAGCAGCCCGGGACAGGGAATCATGAACACTGAAGCTTTCTTT. It is translated as CASSPGQGIMNTEAFF. The chain is built from TRBV4-1 and TRBJ1-1; TRBD1 matches 9 bases. Germline assignment: CDR1 MGHRA and CDR2 YSYEKL. Losses at the gene ends were 4 bases for V and 0 bases for J; bases not matched to a gene: 6. This CDR3 is built from 16 residues.

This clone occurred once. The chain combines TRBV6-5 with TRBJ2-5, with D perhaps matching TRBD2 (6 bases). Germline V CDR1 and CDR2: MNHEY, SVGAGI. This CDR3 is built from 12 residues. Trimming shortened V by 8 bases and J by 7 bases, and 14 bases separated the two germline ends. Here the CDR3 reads CASRESIGTQYF. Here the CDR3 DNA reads TGTGCCAGCCGGGAGTCTATTGGGACCCAGTACTTC.

CDR3 loop: CASSKTRDRNSPLHF. The CDR3 DNA reads as TGTGCCAGCAGCAAGACCCGGGACAGAAATTCACCCCTCCACTTT. V usage is TRBV21-1 and J usage is TRBJ1-6; the D call in the table, TRBD1, was not verified against the DNA. TRBV21-1 is a documented pseudogene. The CDR3 runs 15 residues.

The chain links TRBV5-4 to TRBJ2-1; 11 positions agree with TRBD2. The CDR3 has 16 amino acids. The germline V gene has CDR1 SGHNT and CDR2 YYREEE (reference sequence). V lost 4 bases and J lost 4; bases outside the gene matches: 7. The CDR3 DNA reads TGTGCCAGCAGCGGTGGGGCTAGCGGGGGGTACAATGAGCAGTTCTTC. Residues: CASSGGASGGYNEQFF.

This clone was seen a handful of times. CDR3 loop: CASSRDSNSYEQYF. DNA for the CDR3: TGTGCCAGCAGCCGGGACTCCAACTCCTACGAGCAGTACTTC. The chain couples TRBV11-2 to TRBJ2-7; TRBD2 might be the D (6 bases). CDR1 and CDR2 (germline): SGHAT, FQNNGV. CDR3 length equals 14 residues. V was shortened by 5 bases and J by 0 bases, with 11 bases between the two germline ends. Full variable domain (rest looked up from reference TRBV11-2 and TRBJ2-7): EAGVAQSPRYKIIEKRQSVAFWCNPISGHATLYWYQQILGQGPKLLIQFQNNGVVDDSQLPKDRFSAERLKGVDSTLKIQPAKLEDSAVYLCASSRDSNSYEQYFGPGTRLTVT.

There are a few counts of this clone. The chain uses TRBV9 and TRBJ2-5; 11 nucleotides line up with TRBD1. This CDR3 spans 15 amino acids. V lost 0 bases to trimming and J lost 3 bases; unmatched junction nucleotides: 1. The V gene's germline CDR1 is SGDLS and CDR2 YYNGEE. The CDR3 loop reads CASSVGTGGEETQYF. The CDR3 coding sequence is TGTGCCAGCAGCGTAGGGACAGGGGGCGAAGAGACCCAGTACTTC.